The rows below give T cell receptor beta chains drawn from one sample of a study of T cells in Graves' hyperthyroidism and ophthalmopathy. One entry per CDR3 protein results from TCRdb running MiXCR on the multiplex PCR reads. Of around 580,000 distinct CDR3 sequences in the sample, roughly 46% were seen once. The sequenced sample was peripheral blood or thyroid tissue (not recorded which). All receptors derive from a woman aged 18-35 years with Graves' hyperthyroidism. Both conserved end residues are part of each CDR3. A D gene is named only where the DNA matches it firmly. Some rows have no size entry. The others give once, few or many, or a class for an expanded clone.

D gene	V gene	clone size	J gene	CDR3 DNA	CDR3 protein
TRBD1	TRBV2	few	TRBJ2-1	TGTGCCAGCAGTGGGGACAGGGGGCTCCATGAGCAGTTCTTC	CASSGDRGLHEQFF
TRBD1	TRBV7-2	.	TRBJ1-2	TGTGCCAGCAGCGCGGGACAGGGACATGGCTACACCTTC	CASSAGQGHGYTF
TRBD1	TRBV20-1	many	TRBJ1-2	TGCAGTGCTTGGCCTACAGGGGAGACATTTGATGGCTACACCTTC	CSAWPTGETFDGYTF
.	TRBV2	once	TRBJ2-7	TGTGCTCATATCCGGGACAACTCCTACGAGCAGTACTTC	CAHIRDNSYEQYF
.	TRBV27	many	TRBJ2-5	TGTGCCAGCAGTTCCCAGGAGGAGACCCAGTACTTC	CASSSQEETQYF
TRBD1	TRBV12-3/TRBV12-4	once	TRBJ2-7	TGTGCCAGCAGTTCCAGGGGGCTTGATGACAATGAGCAGTACTTC	CASSSRGLDDNEQYF
.	TRBV19	.	TRBJ2-3	TGTGCCAGTACTATGGGACGGCTCACAGATACGCAGTATTTT	CASTMGRLTDTQYF
.	TRBV15	.	TRBJ2-7	TGTGCCACCAGCACTTCCCAGTACGCGCTCTCCTACGAGCAGTACTTC	CATSTSQYALSYEQYF
TRBD2	TRBV12-3/TRBV12-4	.	TRBJ2-7	TGTGCCAGCAGTTTATCCCCGGGACTAGCGGGAACCTACGAGCAGTACTTC	CASSLSPGLAGTYEQYF
TRBD1	TRBV2	many	TRBJ2-7	TGTGCCAGCAGTATACCCGGACAGGGGCCCTACGAGCAGTACTTC	CASSIPGQGPYEQYF
TRBD2	TRBV7-8	.	TRBJ2-1	TGTGCCAGCAGCTCCCTCGAACTAGCGGGAGAAAATGAGCAGTTCTTC	CASSSLELAGENEQFF
.	TRBV7-8	.	TRBJ2-3	TGTGCCAGCAGCTTAGAACGGGGGGCCACAGATACGCAGTATTTT	CASSLERGATDTQYF
.	TRBV20-1	many	TRBJ1-3	TGCAGTGCTAGAGACAGGGTTCGAGCCGCTGGAAACACCATATATTTT	CSARDRVRAAGNTIYF
.	TRBV11-2	many	TRBJ2-2	TGTGCCAGCAGCTTAGGGTCCTGGCAGGCGAACACCGGGGAGCTGTTTTTT	CASSLGSWQANTGELFF
.	TRBV19	.	TRBJ2-7	TGTGCCAGTAGTTCGGAGGGTTTCGGCTACGAGCAGTACTTC	CASSSEGFGYEQYF
TRBD2	TRBV13	many	TRBJ2-7	TGTGCCAGCAGCTTACCCGGACTAGCGGCCTACGAGCAGTACTTC	CASSLPGLAAYEQYF
.	TRBV9	many	TRBJ1-6	TGTGCCAGCAGCGCCCAGCACAGCTCACCCCTCCACTTT	CASSAQHSSPLHF
.	TRBV15	.	TRBJ1-1	TGTGCCACCAGCAGCGTGACACCTGGGGAGAAAGCTTTCTTT	CATSSVTPGEKAFF
.	TRBV7-3	once	TRBJ2-3	TGTGCCAGCAGTCTCCGGGACACCACAGATACGCAGTATTTT	CASSLRDTTDTQYF
TRBD2	TRBV10-3	many	TRBJ2-2	TGTGCCGTCAGCGGGGGCCCCGGGGAGCTGTTTTTT	CAVSGGPGELFF
TRBD1	TRBV7-9	many	TRBJ1-6	TGTGCCAGCAGCCCAAAGATACGACAGGGCAATTCACCCCTCCACTTT	CASSPKIRQGNSPLHF
TRBD1	TRBV29-1	.	TRBJ2-7	TGCAGCGCGGGACAGGGGAAATACGAGCAGTACTTC	CSAGQGKYEQYF
.	TRBV20-1	.	TRBJ1-2	TGCAGTGCTAGAGACAGGAGATACTATGGCTACACCTTC	CSARDRRYYGYTF
.	TRBV14	.	TRBJ2-3	TGTGCCAGCAGCCAAGTAGGAGCGGATACGCAGTATTTT	CASSQVGADTQYF
.	TRBV11-1	.	TRBJ1-1	TGTGCCAGCAGCTTCCCCTTAGCGGGAGGGATGGAAGCTTTCTTT	CASSFPLAGGMEAFF
.	TRBV7-7	many	TRBJ1-1	TGTGCCAGCAGCGCCGCGTCTAACACTGAAGCTTTCTTT	CASSAASNTEAFF
TRBD2	TRBV20-1	.	TRBJ2-7	TGCAGTGCTAGAGGTCTAGCGGGGGTCTACGAGCAGTACTTC	CSARGLAGVYEQYF
TRBD1	TRBV24-1	.	TRBJ2-7	TGTGCCACCCCTCCTAGGACAGGGTCGGACGAGCAGTACTTC	CATPPRTGSDEQYF
TRBD1	TRBV24-1	.	TRBJ2-5	TGTGCCACCAGTAGCAGCTTAGCCGGACAGGGTCGGGAGACCCAGTACTTC	CATSSSLAGQGRETQYF
.	TRBV5-1	.	TRBJ1-1	TGCGCCAGCAGCTTCACAGCTATGAGCACTGAAGCTTTCTTT	CASSFTAMSTEAFF
.	TRBV12-3/TRBV12-4	.	TRBJ1-4	TGTGCCAGCGGTTTGACGGTAGCAACTAATGAAAAACTGTTTTTT	CASGLTVATNEKLFF
.	TRBV27	many	TRBJ2-5	TGTGCCAGCAGTCCCACTCTCAATCAAGAGACCCAGTACTTC	CASSPTLNQETQYF
.	TRBV10-2	many	TRBJ1-5	TGCGCCAGCAGTGGCCCCTTCGGCAATCAGCCCCAGCATTTT	CASSGPFGNQPQHF
TRBD1	TRBV2	.	TRBJ1-1	TGTGCCAGCATTCAGGAAACAGGGGCCACTGAAGCTTTCTTT	CASIQETGATEAFF
.	TRBV7-9	many	TRBJ2-6	TGTGCCAGCAGCTTAGGTCCGGCTTCAAGGGCCAACGTCCTGACTTTC	CASSLGPASRANVLTF
TRBD1	TRBV15	.	TRBJ1-2	TGTGCCACCAGCAGCCGGGACAGGGGAACTAACTATGGCTACACCTTC	CATSSRDRGTNYGYTF
.	TRBV7-2	many	TRBJ2-1	TGTGCCAGCGGCAGGGGCTTCTACAATGAGCAGTTCTTC	CASGRGFYNEQFF
.	TRBV9	.	TRBJ1-4	TGTGCCAGCAGCGTATCGGAGGACAACTCTGGAAAACTGTTTTTT	CASSVSEDNSGKLFF
TRBD2	TRBV7-8	.	TRBJ2-5	TGTGCCAGCAGCTTAGCGGGACTACCGGGACTAGCGGCCCAAGAGACCCAGTACTTC	CASSLAGLPGLAAQETQYF
TRBD2	TRBV20-1	many	TRBJ2-2	TGCAGTGCTAGAGTGGGACTAGCGGCCACCGGGGAGCTGTTTTTT	CSARVGLAATGELFF
.	TRBV2	.	TRBJ1-1	TGTGCCAGCAGCGTCCGGGCTGGGGACACTGAAGCTTTCTTT	CASSVRAGDTEAFF
.	TRBV20-1	.	TRBJ2-6	TGCAGTGCCATCAGTCCTGTGGGGTCTGGGGCCAACGTCCTGACTTTC	CSAISPVGSGANVLTF
.	TRBV12-5	.	TRBJ2-6	TGTGCCAGCAGTCGTGCCGGGGTCCTGACTTTC	CASSRAGVLTF
.	TRBV11-3	few	TRBJ1-2	TGTGCCAGCAGCTTAGATTTCGACGGGACTAACTATGGCTACACCTTC	CASSLDFDGTNYGYTF
.	TRBV5-1	.	TRBJ1-2	TGCGCCAGCAGCCCGTCGGGAGTGGAGGGCTACACCTTC	CASSPSGVEGYTF
.	TRBV29-1	.	TRBJ2-3	TGCAGCGTTGAAGATAGTAGACTCGTCCTGTATACGCAGTATTTT	CSVEDSRLVLYTQYF
TRBD1	TRBV10-3	.	TRBJ1-1	TGTGCTATCGGGGACAGGGGTGGACAGGGGACTGAAGCTTTCTTT	CAIGDRGGQGTEAFF
.	TRBV4-2	once	TRBJ2-7	TGTGCCAGCAGCTTGTGGGAAGCAGAGCAGTACTTC	CASSLWEAEQYF
.	TRBV7-9	many	TRBJ2-7	TGTGCCAGCAGCTCCCGTGGGGCAGGCGCCTACGAGCAGTACTTC	CASSSRGAGAYEQYF